The TCR beta chain described here comes from a study of monozygotic twins with inflammatory bowel disease (dated by TCRdb to between 2018 and 2021). About the study as a whole: The full study comprised 30 or so monozygotic twin pairs: nine German pairs (four IBD-concordant, five IBD-discordant) and 19 IBD-discordant Danish pairs. Within discordant pairs, disease-associated traits were sought mainly by comparing IBD patients with their genetically identical healthy co-twins. Each individual had, on average, about 151 000 unique TCRalpha sequences and 181 000 unique TCRbeta sequences available for analysis.

The library was built by means of 5' RACE. The input for every TCR library was around 3,800 ng of total RNA. For each sample, cDNA was synthesized in eight separate reactions using SMARTScribe reverse transcriptase. During cDNA synthesis, unique molecular identifiers containing a 6-nucleotide sample barcode were introduced by template switching. Amplification of TCRalpha and TCRbeta cDNA involved two nested PCRs of 16 and 9 cycles, and each PCR was followed by bead purification. Before amplification, the cDNA was treated with uracil DNA-glycosylase and purified using the QIAquick PCR purification kit. The second PCR added Illumina TruSeq-compatible adapters along with sample-specific barcodes. Library quality and concentration were checked on TapeStation and Qubit, and libraries were pooled at roughly 5 ng each. Sequencing of the pooled libraries was done on an Illumina HiSeq2500 single-index Rapid Run using custom sequencing primers and 2 x 100 bp reads. Concerning the study's data processing: MiGEC version 1.2.6 was used for UMI-based consensus assembly, which corrected PCR and sequencing errors. V(D)J alignment, clonotype assembly and CDR3 extraction were performed with MiXCR version 2.1.1. To normalise gene usage, clonotype sharing and MAIT/NKT TCR abundance, the top 1000, 10 000 and 20 000 clonotypes in each sample were analysed. Diversity was computed as the inverse Simpson index with the vegan R package after downsampling to 27 000 UMIs. Paired Mann-Whitney U tests were applied to discordant twin pairs, with Benjamini-Hochberg correction for multiple testing. With the reads reprocessed by TCRdb, a single entry stands for each CDR3 protein sequence and no DNA is reported. The V and J calls were not made by the authors but by TCRdb's processing. The sample table records about 160,000 distinct CDR3 sequences. Approximately 2.5% of the sample is held by the ten biggest clonotypes.

With regard to this clonotype: Its antigen has not been determined.

The CDR3 has 17 amino acids, counting the end cysteine and phenylalanine. DNA for this receptor is not on file. The germline V gene encodes CDR1 SGHNT and CDR2 YYREEE (reference sequence). General findings and caveats noted by the study authors: No single strong signal or clonotype linked to IBD turned up in the results, so the idea that one exists was not supported. Repertoire similarity did not differ between concordant and discordant twins, possibly due to limited statistical power. Because patients were on differing immunosuppressive treatments, the repertoires may have picked up extra background noise and inter-individual variability. TCRbeta repertoire diversity, by inverse Simpson index, was decreased in IBD patients compared with their healthy co-twins. Distinction between different T cell subtypes could not be achieved in the analysis. IBD patients shared fewer clonotypes with other individuals than healthy twins did, most markedly in patients showing signs of disease activity.

From each donor, an approximately 2.4 ml peripheral blood sample was drawn into PAXgene tubes and stored at -80 degrees C. Total RNA was isolated from whole blood with the PAXgene blood miRNA kit on an automated QIAcube, without T cell sorting. Peripheral blood from monozygotic twin pairs who were concordant or discordant for inflammatory bowel disease underwent deep TCRalpha and TCRbeta repertoire profiling using unique molecular barcoding. Smoking habits were recorded for all twin pairs, with individuals classified as current, former or never smokers. The rearranged segments are TRBV5-4 and TRBJ2-1; TCRdb lists TRBD1, though no DNA is available to test this call. The sequenced sample was blood. This sequence was found in a human donor with ulcerative colitis or Crohn's disease, or a healthy co-twin of an affected twin (not recorded which). This receptor carries the CDR3 CASSWGGGVSTYNEQFF.